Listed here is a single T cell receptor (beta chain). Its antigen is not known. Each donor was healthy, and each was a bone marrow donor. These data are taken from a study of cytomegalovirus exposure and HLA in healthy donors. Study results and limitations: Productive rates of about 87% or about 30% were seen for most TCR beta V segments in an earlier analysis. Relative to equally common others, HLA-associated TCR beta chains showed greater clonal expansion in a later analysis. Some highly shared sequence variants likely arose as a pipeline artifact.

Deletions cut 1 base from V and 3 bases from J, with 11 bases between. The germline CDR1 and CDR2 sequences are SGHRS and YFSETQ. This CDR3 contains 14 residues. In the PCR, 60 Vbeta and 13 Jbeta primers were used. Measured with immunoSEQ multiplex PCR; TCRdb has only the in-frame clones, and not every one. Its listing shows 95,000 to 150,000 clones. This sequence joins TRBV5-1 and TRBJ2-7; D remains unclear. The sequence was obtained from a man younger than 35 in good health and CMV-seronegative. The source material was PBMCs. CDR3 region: CASSLSTLNYEQYF. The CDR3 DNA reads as TGCGCCAGCAGCTTGAGCACACTAAACTACGAGCAGTACTTC. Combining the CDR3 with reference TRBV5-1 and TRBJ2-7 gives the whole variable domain KAGVTQTPRYLIKTRGQQVTLSCSPISGHRSVSWYQQTPGQGLQFLFEYFSETQRNKGNFPGRFSGRQFSNSRSEMNVSTLELGDSALYLCASSLSTLNYEQYFGPGTRLTVT.